This record looks at one T cell receptor (beta chain) sequence and its context. This clone was found many times. The antigen this receptor binds is unknown. No quality values exist for individual bases; no much larger clone is one base distant. Libraries were built with the immunoSEQ multiplex PCR assay. A mixture of 60 forward primers for TCR Vbeta segments and 13 reverse primers for TCR Jbeta segments was used in the multiplex PCR. The CDR3 region of rearranged TCR beta genes was amplified from genomic DNA by a multiplex PCR assay. On the Illumina HiSeq System, the amplified TCR beta libraries were sequenced as 87-base-pair reads. As for how the authors treated the data: Across the 640 or so repertoires, a later analysis counted approximately 83 million unique TCR beta chains, 9.5 million to 13 million of which were shared by at least two donors. Raw reads were error-corrected and collapsed into unique sequences with a nearest-neighbor algorithm that merged closely related sequences to remove PCR and sequencing errors. To assign V, D and J gene segments, CDR3 sequences were aligned to IMGT reference sequences. Each retained sequence needed at least a six-nucleotide match to both a V gene segment and a J gene segment. A rearrangement was called productive if the CDR3 had no stop codons and remained in frame with V and J, and every other rearrangement was called non-productive. Following IMGT convention, CDR3 was defined as the stretch from the second conserved V-encoded cysteine up to the conserved J-encoded phenylalanine. Sequences without an unambiguous match to a single V gene segment were excluded from the earlier analysis of 587 of the donors. An earlier analysis of about 600 of the donors called V segments functional above 56.7% productive rearrangements and segregating when the between-donor standard deviation exceeded 5%. To diagnose cytomegalovirus status from the catalog of TCR beta chain sequences, a statistical classification framework was built. In a later analysis, TCR nucleotide sequences were compared against IMGT/GENE-DB human TR gene sequences so that V and J genes could be assigned. In a later analysis, CDR3 sequences and most-parsimonious VDJ recombination scenarios were assigned using the TCRdist pipeline. In a later analysis, every TCR beta chain was defined by the combination of its CDR3 amino acid sequence and its V-gene family, and reads without a unique V-gene family were dropped. To address suspected cross-contamination and a sequencing artifact, a later analysis removed 550 to 750 highly shared, low-generation-probability nucleotide sequences. A later analysis calculated a clonal expansion index for each public chain from normalized within-repertoire ranks of inferred template counts. Generation probabilities in a later analysis came from a VDJ recombination model fitted to out-of-frame rearrangements, and those results were checked against IGoR. Hypergeometric tests were used in a later analysis to score TCR-TCR, TCR-HLA and TCR-CMV co-occurrence, with a repertoire-size bias correction applied to the TCR pairs. False discovery rates were estimated in a later analysis by permuting HLA or CMV assignments 20 times. A later analysis grouped co-occurring TCRs with DBSCAN, adding TCRdist sequence similarity when clustering within HLA-allele-positive subsets. Repertoires with fewer than 30,000 or more than 120,000 public chains were left out of co-occurrence clustering, as were five repertoires with anomalous nucleotide sharing. Imported from immuneACCESS, the table was reduced by TCRdb to in-frame sequences with V and J called. These copies leave out some clones; in studies compared against another copy, an unresolved V gene accounts for under half, and the cause of the remainder is not known. For V, J and clone size, that table is used; D and trimming come from the DNA. A total of around 220,000 clones appear in this sample, 75% to 80% of them only once. 1.5% to 2% of the sample is held by the ten biggest clonotypes.

The cohort consisted of 600 to 750 healthy bone marrow donors. All cohort members were sampled while nominally healthy, although unrecorded immune exposures were likely present. The donor was CMV seronegative and belonged to the group of around 400 seronegative cohort members. Each donor provided a peripheral blood sample, and peripheral blood mononuclear cells were used for TCR beta sequencing. The Qiagen DNeasy Blood Extraction Kit was used to extract genomic DNA from the blood cell samples. These data are taken from a study of cytomegalovirus exposure and HLA in healthy donors (TCRdb year 2017). With respect to the entire study: An earlier analysis of roughly 610 of the donors reported 276 Gb of sequence data and around 100 million unique TCR beta sequences obtained from around 190 million T cells. All discovery cohort repertoires had been generated using a single sequencing platform. Rather than drawing on any new phenotypic data, the later analysis identified candidate immune exposures from TCR beta sequences and the way those sequences occurred across donors. To study patterns of TCR occurrence, a later analysis re-analyzed previously published TCR beta repertoires from 666 donors and added high-resolution HLA genotyping. High-throughput TCR immunosequencing, statistical association of individual TCRs with disease status, and machine learning were combined to predict cytomegalovirus infection status. The study profiled the T cell repertoires of approximately 700 subjects by immunosequencing and related them to cytomegalovirus serostatus. The number of donors typed differed by locus, with roughly 629-640 for A, B, C, DRB1 and DQB1, about 500 for DQA1, under 610 for DPA1, and 400 to 490 for DPB1. An earlier analysis of approximately 640 of the donors applied high-throughput TCR beta sequencing to assess whether each TCR beta V gene segment acted as functional or pseudogenic. The study was designed to test whether signatures of past pathogen exposure could be identified by cataloging public T cell receptors. Approximately 310 gigabases of sequencing data and tens of millions of unique TCR sequences were included in an early release covering several hundred HLA-typed donors. Among about 410 genotyped donors of the cohort, an average of approximately 220,000 unique TCR beta nucleotide sequences was sequenced per donor, of which 15% to 20% were non-productive. About five DR-DQ haplotypes were handled as single units for association and clustering because linkage in the cohort was strong. The genetic ancestry cluster associated with self-reported Caucasian donors included 80% to 90% of the roughly 400 genotyped donors. Donor age, sex, ethnicity and CMV serostatus were compiled together with the repertoire data. Along with the 666-subject first cohort, a separate validation cohort of about 110 different subjects was used. A later genetic analysis used genome-wide SNP genotypes for about three fifths of the 666 donors, treating that subset as a discovery cohort. HLA typing covered class I and class II loci at four-digit resolution. Study-level results and caveats: Most CMV-associated TCR beta chains appeared to be HLA-restricted in a later analysis, and the HLA associations seemed to be driven largely by CMV exposure. The 87-base-pair reads could not distinguish some IMGT-functional V segments, including TRBV6-2 and TRBV6-3, so those segments were excluded. According to the authors, the approach could potentially be generalized to other disease states and immunological phenotypes. Roughly uniform sequencing depth across donors was assumed in presence/absence analyses, although this assumption may not hold. About 17 rarely observed V segments, including chromosome 9 orphons, were excluded from the earlier analysis of several hundred of the donors because counts were too low. Assigning TCR associations to individual alleles was difficult when HLA alleles, especially DR and DQ, strongly co-occurred. In both the original and validation cohorts, the classifier was reported to diagnose cytomegalovirus status with high specificity and sensitivity. HLA typing was unavailable for some donors at each locus, so association tests used only the typed subset. A further reported finding was that TCR beta sequences accurately predicted the HLA-A and HLA-B alleles for most subjects in the first cohort. Broadly in line with IMGT annotations, most TCR beta V segments showed up in productive rearrangements about 87% or about 30% of the time in an earlier analysis of approximately 600 of the donors. A later genetic analysis reported fewer N-insertions in productive TCRs among donors in an Asian-associated ancestry cluster than the roughly 700-donor mean. While some public TCRs were present in many individuals, most TCR sequences turned up only very rarely across donors. In a later analysis, HLA-associated TCR beta chains were found to be more clonally expanded and to have lower generation probabilities than equally common non-associated chains. The cohort was sequenced for TCR beta chains only, and without alpha or paired-chain data the features that could be detected were limited. A cluster of highly shared sequence variants was judged likely to represent a technical artifact of the sequencing pipeline. In a later genetic analysis, a missense DCLRE1C variant was associated with V-gene and J-gene trimming of TCR beta chains, and the association was replicated in an independent cohort. Correlated functional status among segregating V segments might be attributable to linkage disequilibrium, but an unknown experimental factor could not be ruled out. In a later analysis, 16,951 TCR beta sequences were associated with specific HLA alleles at a false discovery rate of 0.05. A few of the identified cytomegalovirus-associated TCR beta chains were confirmed in vitro to be specific for cytomegalovirus antigens. A total of fewer than 200 TCR beta chains were listed by the study as associated with cytomegalovirus. A later analysis found that TCR association rates varied across HLA loci, with DRB1 alleles showing the most associated TCRs and HLA-C alleles the fewest. Immune exposure information for the cohort was limited to CMV serostatus. In a later analysis, several top co-occurrence clusters were reported to appear linked to parvovirus B19, influenza, CMV and Epstein-Barr virus.

CDR1 is given as MNHNS and CDR2 as SASEGT, both from the germline V gene. The CDR3 sequence holds 15 residues, the cysteine and phenylalanine included. Of the read, only the CDR3 DNA is kept; its 45 bases are in frame from base 1. For this chain, trimming is 6 bases at the V end and 0 bases at the J end, and the number of junction bases without a gene match is 6. Input material: PBMCs. The chain employs TRBV6-1 and TRBJ2-7; 9 junctional bases match TRBD2. This TCR was sampled from a man aged 18 to 35 in good health and CMV-seronegative. The CDR3 has the sequence CASRMSGGSSYEQYF. The DNA sequence is TGTGCCAGCAGGATGAGCGGGGGGAGCTCCTACGAGCAGTACTTC.